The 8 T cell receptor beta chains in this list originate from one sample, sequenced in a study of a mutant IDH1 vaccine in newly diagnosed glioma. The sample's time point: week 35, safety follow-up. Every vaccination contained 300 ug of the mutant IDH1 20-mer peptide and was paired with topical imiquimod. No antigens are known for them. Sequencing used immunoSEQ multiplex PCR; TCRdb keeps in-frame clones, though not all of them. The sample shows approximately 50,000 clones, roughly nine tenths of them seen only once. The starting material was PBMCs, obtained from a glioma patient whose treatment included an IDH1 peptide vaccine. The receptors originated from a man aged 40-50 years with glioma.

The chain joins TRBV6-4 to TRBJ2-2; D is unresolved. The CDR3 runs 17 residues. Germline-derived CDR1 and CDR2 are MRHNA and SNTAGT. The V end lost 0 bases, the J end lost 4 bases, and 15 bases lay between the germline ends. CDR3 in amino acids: CASSDSGRKKLTGELFF. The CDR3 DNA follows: TGTGCCAGCAGTGACTCGGGCCGGAAGAAACTCACCGGGGAGCTGTTTTTT.

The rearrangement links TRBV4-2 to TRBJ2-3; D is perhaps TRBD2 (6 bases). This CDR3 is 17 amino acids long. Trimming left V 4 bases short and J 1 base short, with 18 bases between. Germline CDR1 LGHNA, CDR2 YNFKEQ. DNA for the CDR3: TGTGCCAGCAGCCGTGCAATGGGGGGTGGGGGCACAGATACGCAGTATTTT. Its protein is CASSRAMGGGGTDTQYF.

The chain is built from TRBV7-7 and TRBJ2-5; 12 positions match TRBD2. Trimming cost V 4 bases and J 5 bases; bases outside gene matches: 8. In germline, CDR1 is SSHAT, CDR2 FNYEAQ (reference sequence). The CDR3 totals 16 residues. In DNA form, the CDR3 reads TGTGCCAGCAGCTCGACCGGACTAGCGGGATATGAGACCCAGTACTTC. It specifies CASSSTGLAGYETQYF.

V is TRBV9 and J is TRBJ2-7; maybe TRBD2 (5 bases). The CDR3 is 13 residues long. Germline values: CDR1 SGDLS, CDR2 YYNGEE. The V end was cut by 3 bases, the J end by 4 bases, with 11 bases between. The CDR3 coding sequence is TGTGCCAGCAGCGCCGACGGGAATTACGAGCAGTACTTC. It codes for CASSADGNYEQYF. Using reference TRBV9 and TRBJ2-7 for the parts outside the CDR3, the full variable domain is DSGVTQTPKHLITATGQRVTLRCSPRSGDLSVYWYQQSLDQGLQFLIQYYNGEERAKGNILERFSAQQFPDLHSELNLSSLELGDSALYFCASSADGNYEQYFGPGTRLTVT.

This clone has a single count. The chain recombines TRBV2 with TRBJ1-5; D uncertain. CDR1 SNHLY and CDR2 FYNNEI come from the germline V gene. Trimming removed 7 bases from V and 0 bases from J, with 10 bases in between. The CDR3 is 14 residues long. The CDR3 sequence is CASKWTDSNQPQHF. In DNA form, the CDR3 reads TGTGCCAGCAAATGGACGGATAGCAATCAGCCCCAGCATTTT. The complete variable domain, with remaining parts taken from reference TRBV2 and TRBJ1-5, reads EPEVTQTPSHQVTQMGQEVILRCVPISNHLYFYWYRQILGQKVEFLVSFYNNEISEKSEIFDDQFSVERPDGSNFTLKIRSTKLEDSAMYFCASKWTDSNQPQHFGDGTRLSIL.

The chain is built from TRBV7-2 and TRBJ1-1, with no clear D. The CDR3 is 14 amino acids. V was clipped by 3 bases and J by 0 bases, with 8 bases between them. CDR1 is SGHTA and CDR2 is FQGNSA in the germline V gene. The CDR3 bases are TGTGCCAGCAGCTTTACTAGAATGAACACTGAAGCTTTCTTT. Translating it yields CASSFTRMNTEAFF.

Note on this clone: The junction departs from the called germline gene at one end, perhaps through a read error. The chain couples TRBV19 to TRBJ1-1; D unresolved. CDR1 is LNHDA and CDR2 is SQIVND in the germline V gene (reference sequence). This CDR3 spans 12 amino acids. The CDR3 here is CASSTPPKQAFF. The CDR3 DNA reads TGTGCCAGCAGTACACCCCCGAAACAAGCTTTCTTT.

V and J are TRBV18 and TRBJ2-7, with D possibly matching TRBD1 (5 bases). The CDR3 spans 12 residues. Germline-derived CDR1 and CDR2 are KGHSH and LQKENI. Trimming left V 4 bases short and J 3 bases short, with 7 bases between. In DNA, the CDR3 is TGTGCCAGCTCACTACAGGACTACGAGCAGTACTTC. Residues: CASSLQDYEQYF.